This TCR beta chain was retrieved from a study of blood T cells in healthy people across ages. This clonotype showed up just a few times. Its antigen remains unknown. A J-beta primer mix and a sample-barcoded 5' primer were used in a second PCR of about 7 to 12 cycles. In TCRdb, the 5' RACE reads were re-called with MiXCR into one record per CDR3 protein. The sample gives about 1 million distinct CDR3 sequences, less than 25% of which show up once; about 0.8% is in the top ten. The study's findings and limits: Significant beta diversity loss was already apparent by age roughly 38, declining roughly linearly.

This CDR3 comprises 16 residues. Germline V gene lookup returns CDR1 DFQATT and CDR2 SNEGSKA (reference sequence). The data also belong to a second study, concerning T cells of mothers and their children. As reported in that work: Amplification in the second PCR used the M1S primer, which added sample barcodes and 2-4 random nucleotides. Slightly higher overlap, not significant, was seen in related mother-child pairs than in unrelated pairs.

The TCR comes from a girl aged 2 to 9 in good health. The V gene is TRBV20-1, the J gene TRBJ2-1; 8 bases are a match to TRBD2. The last part of the DNA fits TRBJ2-7 better; the J call may be wrong. Sequenced: blood. The CDR3, as DNA: TGCAGTGCTAGAGATCGAGTAGCGGGACTCCCCTACGAGCAGTACTTC. It yields the protein CSARDRVAGLPYEQYF.